Below, one T cell receptor beta chain is given with its context. The antigen remains undetermined. The data originate from a study of Ad26.COV2.S vaccination and SARS-CoV-2 variants. The wider study: Within the COV1001 Ad26.COV2.S trial arm, the donor was enrolled. Recipients of Ad26.COV2.S got it intramuscularly, once or twice 56 days apart. Findings of the study overall: Post-vaccination spike-specific CD8+ and CD4+ T cell responses reportedly had substantial breadth.

CDR1 and CDR2 from the germline V gene are MNHEY and SVGAGI. The CDR3 is made up of 14 amino acids. After removal of 6 bases from V and 5 bases from J, the junction contained 8 bases not matched to a gene. Treatment given: some 19 received Ad26.COV2.S at low or high dose, single or two shots; roughly five received placebo; per-sample allocation not given. Samples analyzed were those drawn on day 63 after the first vaccine or placebo injection. Built on an Ad26 vector, the vaccine expressed Wuhan-strain SARS-CoV-2 spike. Assay: immunoSEQ multiplex PCR; the TCRdb copy retains only in-frame clones and omits some. Counted here are some 370,000 clones, 83% occurring once; the ten biggest clones make up about 7.4%.

The chain is built from TRBV6-5 and TRBJ1-1, with 8 bases matching TRBD1. The material was peripheral blood, obtained in a trial of Ad26.COV2.S vaccine versus placebo. This sequence originates from a person aged 18-60 years who received the Ad26.COV2.S COVID-19 vaccine or a placebo. CDR3 residues: CASRLRTGTTEAFF. For the CDR3, the DNA is TGTGCCAGCAGACTTAGGACAGGGACGACTGAAGCTTTCTTT.